The 11 T cell receptor beta chains below all came from one sample that was sequenced in a study of blood T cells in healthy people across ages. Then a second PCR, running about 6 to 11 cycles, was carried out with a sample-barcoded 5' primer and a J-beta primer mix. MiXCR, run by TCRdb on the 5' RACE reads, gives a single entry per CDR3 protein. The table shows about 540,000 distinct CDR3 sequences, with nearly 25% occurring only once. These data also featured in a second study, about T cells of mothers and their children.

The source material was blood. These receptors all come from a boy younger than 18 in good health.

V is TRBV27 and J is TRBJ1-2; TRBD1 aligns across 7 bases. The V gene end was trimmed by 4 bases and the J gene end by 6 bases; junction bases not matched to a gene: 11. The CDR3 loop spans 15 amino acids. Looked up from germline, CDR1 is MNHEY and CDR2 is SMNVEV (reference sequence). The CDR3 sequence is CASSSPTGVKDGYTF. The CDR3 region has the DNA TGTGCCAGCAGTTCCCCTACAGGGGTCAAGGATGGCTACACCTTC.

This clonotype was counted between two and nine times. The chain uses TRBV29-1 and TRBJ2-5; TRBD2 agrees at 13 bases. The J call may be wrong; the DNA end is better matched by TRBJ2-1. Germline assignment: CDR1 SQVTM and CDR2 ANQGSEA. The CDR3 loop spans 15 amino acids. The CDR3 is CSVETSGRARGEQFF. For the CDR3, the DNA is TGCAGCGTTGAAACTAGCGGGAGGGCAAGGGGTGAGCAGTTCTTC.

J is TRBJ1-5 and V is TRBV28, with D tentatively TRBD1 (6 bases). The CDR3 consists of 15 residues. Germline CDR1 is MDHEN and CDR2 is SYDVKM. The V gene lost 4 bases and the J gene lost 2 bases, with 12 bases spanning the gap. As DNA, the CDR3 is TGTGCCAGCAGTTCACAGGGTGCGGGCAATCAGCCCCAGCATTTT. Its translation is CASSSQGAGNQPQHF.

V usage is TRBV15 and J usage is TRBJ2-1; no firm D call. CDR3 length: 15 residues. V was trimmed by 5 bases and J by 5 bases, leaving 16 bases between them. Germline-derived CDR1 and CDR2 are LNHNV and YYDKDF (reference sequence). CDR3 region: CATSRKHDPNNEQFF. The CDR3 DNA sequence: TGTGCCACCAGCCGGAAGCATGACCCCAACAATGAGCAGTTCTTC.

The chain combines TRBV7-9 with TRBJ1-1; TRBD1 matches 8 bases. This CDR3 spans 18 amino acids. V was clipped by 3 bases and J by 3 bases; unmatched bases: 15. Germline lookup yields CDR1 SEHNR and CDR2 FQNEAQ (reference sequence). The CDR3 spells CASSFSPGQGVMYTEAFF. The CDR3 region has the DNA TGTGCCAGCAGCTTCAGTCCCGGACAGGGTGTTATGTACACTGAAGCTTTCTTT. The whole variable domain, filled in from reference TRBV7-9 and TRBJ1-1, reads DTGVSQNPRHKITKRGQNVTFRCDPISEHNRLYWYRQTLGQGPEFLTYFQNEAQLEKSRLLSDRFSAERPKGSFSTLEIQRTEQGDSAMYLCASSFSPGQGVMYTEAFFGQGTRLTVV.

In this sample, this clonotype turned up a few times. The V and J genes are TRBV5-6 and TRBJ2-7; D is ambiguous. This CDR3 is built from 13 residues. Per germline, CDR1 SGHDT and CDR2 YYEEEE. V dropped 0 bases and J dropped 5 bases, with 9 bases sitting between them. CDR3 loop: CASSLGGNHEQYF. The CDR3 DNA reads TGTGCCAGCAGCTTGGGAGGCAACCACGAGCAGTACTTC.

This clonotype was seen a few times. This sequence joins TRBV3-1 and TRBJ2-7; D is uncertain. This CDR3 is 15 amino acids long. Per the germline V gene, CDR1 is LGHDT and CDR2 is YNNKEL (reference sequence). Trimming pared 0 bases from V and 2 bases from J, leaving 11 bases between. The DNA of the CDR3 is TGTGCCAGCAGCCAAGATGTAACCGTCGCCTACGAGCAGTACTTC. Amino acids: CASSQDVTVAYEQYF.

This chain joins TRBV15 and TRBJ1-2; the D gene is possibly TRBD1 (5 bases). Germline lookup yields CDR1 LNHNV and CDR2 YYDKDF (reference sequence). The CDR3 loop spans 13 amino acids. Trimming stripped 4 bases from V and 3 bases from J, with 9 bases between. The CDR3 loop is CATSTRDYYGYTF. In DNA, the CDR3 is TGTGCCACCAGCACAAGGGACTACTATGGCTACACCTTC.

The genes are TRBV7-2 and TRBJ2-5; the match to TRBD2 covers 8 bases. The germline V gene has CDR1 SGHTA and CDR2 FQGNSA. With V trimmed by 2 bases and J by 5 bases, 10 bases remained unmatched. The CDR3 runs to 16 residues. Here the CDR3 reads CASSLLSGGNWETQYF. DNA of the CDR3: TGTGCCAGCAGCTTACTGAGCGGGGGTAATTGGGAGACCCAGTACTTC.

This chain's CDR3 is CSARDGDSGYEQYF. CDR3 sequence (DNA): TGCAGTGCTAGAGATGGTGATAGCGGCTACGAGCAGTACTTC. The chain joins TRBV20-1 to TRBJ2-7, with D possibly being TRBD2 (6 bases). The CDR3 runs 14 residues. Trimming stripped 0 bases from V and 3 bases from J, with 12 bases between. Per germline, CDR1 DFQATT and CDR2 SNEGSKA (reference sequence).

At least ten counts were recorded for this clonotype. The chain links TRBV20-1 to TRBJ2-3, with TRBD1 matching over 10 bases. The V and J ends lost 5 bases and 4 bases, in that order; junction bases with no gene match: 6. Germline V lookup: CDR1 DFQATT, CDR2 SNEGSKA (reference sequence). The CDR3 extends over 14 amino acids. This CDR3 is CSAQTGGMPDTQYF. The DNA of the CDR3 is TGCAGTGCTCAGACAGGGGGCATGCCAGATACGCAGTATTTT.